The 7 T cell receptor beta chains presented below share a single source sample, sequenced in a study of shared clonotypes between healthy human individuals. Generated by immunoSEQ multiplex PCR, the TCRdb table keeps only in-frame clones and is missing some. The sample consists of 2 million to 2.5 million clones, roughly 92% of them appearing once. The sequencing sample was made of naive CD4+ T cells from PBMCs. As for subset: CD45RA+ positively selected. These receptors all stem from a man between 18 and 35 years old in good health. Some clones in this sample may be carry-over from other donors' samples.

The chain's CDR3 is CARSLNSLGRNTEAFF. CDR3 DNA sequence: TGTGCCAGAAGCTTAAACAGCCTGGGTAGGAACACTGAAGCTTTCTTT. J is TRBJ1-1 and V is TRBV7-5; the DNA was not used to check the table's D call, TRBD1. TRBV7-5 constitutes a pseudogene. The CDR3 is 16 residues long.

This sequence joins TRBV19 and TRBJ2-1, with D hard to call. Trimming removed 6 bases at V and 0 bases at J, with 6 bases between. Per germline, CDR1 LNHDA and CDR2 SQIVND (reference sequence). This CDR3 comprises 13 residues. CDR3 sequence (DNA): TGTGCCAGTAGCATTCGCTCCTACAATGAGCAGTTCTTC. It codes for CASSIRSYNEQFF.

This chain connects TRBV7-2 to TRBJ2-7; D might be TRBD1 (6 bases). The length of the CDR3 is 12 residues. Germline V gene lookup returns CDR1 SGHTA and CDR2 FQGNSA. The ends were cut back, 7 bases at V and 0 bases at J, with 7 bases in the middle. The CDR3 DNA is TGTGCCAGCACGGACAGCTCCTACGAGCAGTACTTC. Encoded protein: CASTDSSYEQYF.

The V gene is TRBV6-1, the J gene TRBJ1-5; 9 bases fit TRBD1. The V segment lost 6 bases and the J segment 4 bases; nucleotides outside the gene matches: 4. The CDR3 length is 14 residues. Germline V gene data show CDR1 as MNHNS and CDR2 as SASEGT. The DNA of the CDR3 is TGTGCCAGCAGGCTTGACAGGGGGAATCAGCCCCAGCATTTT. Its translation is CASRLDRGNQPQHF.

This chain joins TRBV7-9 and TRBJ1-1; 7 nucleotides line up with TRBD1. The CDR3 is 14 residues long. Germline V gene sequence: CDR1 SEHNR, CDR2 FQNEAQ (reference sequence). Losses at the gene ends were 2 bases for V and 4 bases for J; bases not matched to a gene: 4. The CDR3 coding sequence is TGTGCCAGCAGCTTACAGGGGGAGGTCACTGAAGCTTTCTTT. Amino acids: CASSLQGEVTEAFF.

This sequence joins TRBV5-1 and TRBJ2-3; the match to TRBD2 covers 12 bases. This CDR3 spans 16 amino acids. CDR1 SGHRS and CDR2 YFSETQ come from the germline V gene. V lost 4 bases, J lost 2 bases, and 5 bases stayed unmatched. In DNA, the CDR3 is TGCGCCAGCAGCGGGGGGACTAGCGGGTACACAGATACGCAGTATTTT. It translates to CASSGGTSGYTDTQYF. Drawing the rest from reference TRBV5-1 and TRBJ2-3, the complete variable domain is KAGVTQTPRYLIKTRGQQVTLSCSPISGHRSVSWYQQTPGQGLQFLFEYFSETQRNKGNFPGRFSGRQFSNSRSEMNVSTLELGDSALYLCASSGGTSGYTDTQYFGPGTRLTVL.

This clone has just one count. Relative to the germline gene, one junction end is altered; a read error may explain this. This chain connects TRBV4-2 to TRBJ2-7; 10 bases map to TRBD2. CDR1 is LGHNA and CDR2 is YNFKEQ in the germline V gene. The CDR3 totals 14 residues. The CDR3 loop reads CASSQETSGAGWDF. The CDR3, as DNA: TGTGCCAGCAGCCAAGAAACTAGCGGGGCTGGGTGGGACTTC.